What follows is one T cell receptor beta chain and its context. What it binds is not known. The authors made TCR beta libraries by quantitative 5'-RACE with molecular barcodes. TCRdb re-called the 5' RACE reads with MiXCR, one entry per CDR3 protein. The sample has around 100,000 distinct CDR3 sequences; 9% are singletons. The CDR3 is made up of 14 amino acids. V shed 3 bases, J shed 6 bases, and the junction held 5 bases outside the gene matches. Germline assignment: CDR1 KGHDR and CDR2 SFDVKD. The data are from a study of CD8 T cells in ankylosing spondylitis. Study-wide results and caveats: Within ankylosing spondylitis blood, a TCR beta motif made up of eight or nine highly homologous variants appeared to be characteristic. Existing reports had already noted some motif variants in reactive arthritis synovial fluid and blood. Disease-linked clones proved CD8+ and comparatively uncommon in peripheral blood.

The receptor comes from a male donor with ankylosing spondylitis. This chain connects TRBV24-1 to TRBJ1-2; 8 bases fit TRBD1. Sequenced: blood, either unsorted or a sorted T cell fraction (not recorded which). This chain's CDR3 is CATSDPDRGHGYTF. DNA of the CDR3: TGTGCCACCAGTGATCCCGACAGGGGCCATGGCTACACCTTC.